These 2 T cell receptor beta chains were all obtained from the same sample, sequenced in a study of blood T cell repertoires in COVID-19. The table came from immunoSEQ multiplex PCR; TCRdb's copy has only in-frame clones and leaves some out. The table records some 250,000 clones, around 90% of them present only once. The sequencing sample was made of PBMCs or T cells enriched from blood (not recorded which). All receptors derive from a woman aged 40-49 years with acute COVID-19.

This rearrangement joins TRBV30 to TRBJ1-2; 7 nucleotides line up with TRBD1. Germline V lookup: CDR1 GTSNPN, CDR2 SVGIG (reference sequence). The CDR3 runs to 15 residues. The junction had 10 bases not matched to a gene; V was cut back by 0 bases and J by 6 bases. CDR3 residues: CAWSVEGGGGNGYTF. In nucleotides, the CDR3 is TGTGCCTGGAGTGTGGAAGGAGGGGGCGGGAATGGCTACACCTTC. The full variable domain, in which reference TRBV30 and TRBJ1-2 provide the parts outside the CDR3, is SQTIHQWPATLVQPVGSPLSLECTVEGTSNPNLYWYRQAAGRGLQLLFYSVGIGQISSEVPQNLSASRPQDRQFILSSKKLLLSDSGFYLCAWSVEGGGGNGYTFGSGTRLTVV.

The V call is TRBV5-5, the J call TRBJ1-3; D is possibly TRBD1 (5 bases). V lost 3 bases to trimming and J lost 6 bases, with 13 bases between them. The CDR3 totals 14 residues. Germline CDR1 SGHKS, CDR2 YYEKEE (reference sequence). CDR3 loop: CASSSFRDSNTIYF. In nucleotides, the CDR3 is TGTGCCAGCAGCTCATTCAGGGACTCAAACACCATATATTTT.